This record concerns one T cell receptor beta chain sequence. The sample comes from a study of blood T cell repertoires in COVID-19. TCRdb's table, derived via immunoSEQ multiplex PCR, lists solely in-frame clones and lacks some. The repertoire holds some 300,000 clones, with more than 75% as singletons. Trimming took 6 bases from V and 4 from J, leaving 4 bases between them. This CDR3 contains 11 residues. Germline V gene sequence: CDR1 MDHEN, CDR2 SYDVKM. The sequence was collected from a man in his 70s with acute or convalescent COVID-19. The chain recombines TRBV28 with TRBJ1-5; the D is unclear. Sequencing used peripheral blood. CDR3 in amino acids: CASRRNQPQHF. The CDR3, as DNA: TGTGCCAGCAGGAGGAATCAGCCCCAGCATTTT.